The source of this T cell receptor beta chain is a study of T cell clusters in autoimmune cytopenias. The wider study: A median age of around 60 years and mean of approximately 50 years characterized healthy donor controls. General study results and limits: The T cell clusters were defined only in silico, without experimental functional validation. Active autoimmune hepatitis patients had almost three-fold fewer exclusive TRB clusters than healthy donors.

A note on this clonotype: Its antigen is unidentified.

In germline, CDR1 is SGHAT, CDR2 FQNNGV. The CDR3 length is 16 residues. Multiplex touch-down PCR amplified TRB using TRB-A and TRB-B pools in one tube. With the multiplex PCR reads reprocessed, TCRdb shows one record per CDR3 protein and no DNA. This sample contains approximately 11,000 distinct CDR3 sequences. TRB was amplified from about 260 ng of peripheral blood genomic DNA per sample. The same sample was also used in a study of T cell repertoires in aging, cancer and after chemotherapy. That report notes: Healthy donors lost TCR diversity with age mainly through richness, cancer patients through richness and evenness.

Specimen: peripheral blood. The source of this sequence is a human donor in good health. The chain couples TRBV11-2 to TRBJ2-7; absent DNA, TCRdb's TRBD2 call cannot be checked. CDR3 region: CASSLVASGGSYEQYF.